This T cell receptor beta chain was retrieved from a study of cytomegalovirus exposure and HLA in healthy donors. Germline CDR1 reads SGHRS; CDR2 reads YFSETQ. V was pared by 5 bases and J by 3 bases, with 6 bases of the junction left unmatched. The CDR3 runs to 17 residues. Libraries were prepared by immunoSEQ multiplex PCR; TCRdb keeps only in-frame clonotypes and omits some of them. This table has more than 95,000 clones, about 90% appearing once. This TCR was recovered from a young woman in good health and CMV-seronegative. V usage is TRBV5-1 and J usage is TRBJ2-6; TRBD2 matches at 12 bases. Material: PBMCs. Here the CDR3 reads CASRPSGGADGANVLTF. The CDR3 DNA is TGCGCCAGCAGACCTAGCGGGGGGGCCGATGGGGCCAACGTCCTGACTTTC.